This T cell receptor (beta chain) was sequenced in a study of metastatic and nonmetastatic thyroid tumors. At the level of the study: Across blood and tumor or nodule tissue, repertoires from malignant and benign thyroid patients were compared with one another.

V was pared by 6 bases and J by 4 bases, with 19 bases between. Germline lookup yields CDR1 MNHEY and CDR2 SVGEGT. The CDR3 is made up of 15 amino acids. With MiXCR, TCRdb called clones anew from the PCR reads. The table records under 5,000 clones, 30% to 40% of them present only once. On this clone: Its antigen is unknown.

Patients had received no treatment of any kind before thyroid surgery. Findings of the study overall: Reported TCR beta diversity, measured in blood and tumor, was significantly higher for malignant thyroid tumors than for benign nodules.

This TCR derives from a female donor with papillary thyroid cancer or a benign thyroid nodule (not recorded which). Some clones in this sample may be carry-over from other donors' samples. The specimen sequenced was adjacent normal tissue. The chain carries TRBV6-2 or TRBV6-3 and TRBJ2-7; D is uncertain. For the CDR3, the DNA is TGTGCCAGCAGCATTAGGGCTACAGCATTATACGAGCAGTACTTC. Protein product: CASSIRATALYEQYF.